The next 30 T cell receptor beta chains were all read from a single sample in a study of blood T cells in healthy people across ages. For the second PCR, which ran for about 6 to 11 cycles, a sample-barcoded 5' primer and a J-beta primer mix were used. A single record per CDR3 protein comes from TCRdb applying MiXCR to the 5' RACE reads. The sample consists of roughly 800,000 distinct CDR3 sequences, 58% of them appearing once. The sequencing sample was made of blood. These receptors were taken from a young man in good health.

The rearrangement uses TRBV3-1 and TRBJ2-1; 11 positions match TRBD2. This CDR3 has 16 residues. Germline loops: CDR1 LGHDT, CDR2 YNNKEL (reference sequence). Germline trimming cut 0 bases from V and 6 bases from J; bases unmatched to any gene: 4. The CDR3 loop reads CASSQEGLAGINEQFF. In DNA form, the CDR3 reads TGTGCCAGCAGCCAAGAAGGACTAGCGGGTATCAATGAGCAGTTCTTC.

This chain uses TRBV25-1 with TRBJ2-7; the D is unclear. This CDR3 is built from 11 residues. CDR1 and CDR2 (germline): MGHDK, SYGVNS. The ends were cut back, 7 bases at V and 5 bases at J, with 9 bases in the middle. Written as DNA, the CDR3 is TGTGCCAGCACCAATGGCAACGAGCAGTACTTC. It encodes CASTNGNEQYF.

The V and J genes are TRBV9 and TRBJ2-7; no firm D call. The CDR3 runs 14 residues. Germline assignment: CDR1 SGDLS and CDR2 YYNGEE. Trimming shortened V by 2 bases and J by 2 bases, and 11 bases separated the two germline ends. CDR3 nucleotides: TGTGCCAGCAGCGTGGCGGCGACCCCCTACGAGCAGTACTTC. Translating gives CASSVAATPYEQYF.

This rearrangement joins TRBV6-7 to TRBJ1-1; D is possibly TRBD1 (6 bases). TRBV6-7 is noted as an ORF with a role that remains uncertain. Between the trimmed V and J ends, which lost 11 bases and 5 bases, there was a span of 21 bases. The CDR3 covers 14 residues. The CDR3 here is CALPDRQGRTEAFF. The CDR3 DNA reads TGTGCCCTCCCGGATCGTCAGGGGAGGACTGAAGCTTTCTTT.

The chain recombines TRBV21-1 with TRBJ1-6. TRBV21-1 is listed as a pseudogene. The CDR3 is 17 residues long. CDR3 bases: TGTGCCAGCAGCAAAAGGACCCAGGGCTCCTATAATTCACCCCTCCACTTT. Translated, it gives CASSKRTQGSYNSPLHF.

The chain is built from TRBV28 and TRBJ2-1, with D hard to call. Germline V CDR1 and CDR2: MDHEN, SYDVKM. This CDR3 contains 11 residues. Trimming cost V 10 bases and J 8 bases, with 12 bases left between them. For the CDR3, the DNA is TGTGCCACCTCGAAATATCATGAGCAGTTCTTC. Its translation: CATSKYHEQFF.

The chain recombines TRBV6-8 with TRBJ2-7; the match to TRBD1 covers 8 bases. The ends lost 8 bases at V and 3 bases at J; junction bases unmatched: 9. The CDR3 length is 14 residues. Germline lookup yields CDR1 MNHGY and CDR2 SAAAGT. CDR3 residues: CASGVTGDLYEQYF. In nucleotides, the CDR3 is TGTGCCAGCGGGGTGACAGGGGATCTCTACGAGCAGTACTTC.

This chain links TRBV7-2 with TRBJ2-7; D is possibly TRBD2 (6 bases). The CDR3 length is 17 residues. Trimming cost V 5 bases and J 3 bases, with 23 bases left between them. From germline, CDR1 is SGHTA and CDR2 FQGNSA. For the CDR3, the DNA is TGTGCCAGCAGCACAGCTGGGAGGAGTACCAGGGACTACGAGCAGTACTTC. This gives the protein CASSTAGRSTRDYEQYF.

This clonotype appeared many times. The V gene is TRBV20-1, the J gene TRBJ2-3, with 12 bases matching TRBD2. The germline V gene has CDR1 DFQATT and CDR2 SNEGSKA (reference sequence). The junction had 9 bases not matched to a gene; V was cut back by 8 bases and J by 6 bases. The CDR3 is 14 amino acids. The DNA for the CDR3 is TGCAGTTCCCTCCTGACTAGCGGGGGTGATACGCAGTATTTT. Its protein product is CSSLLTSGGDTQYF.

CDR3 DNA sequence: TGCAGTGCTGGCCAGGACACCTCTTTAAGGGATACGCAGTATTTT. Translation: CSAGQDTSLRDTQYF. The rearrangement uses TRBV20-1 and TRBJ2-3; D is possibly TRBD1 (5 bases). V dropped 5 bases and J dropped 6 bases, with 21 bases sitting between them. Germline V gene sequence: CDR1 DFQATT, CDR2 SNEGSKA (reference sequence). This CDR3 is built from 15 residues.

V is TRBV20-1 and J is TRBJ2-3; 8 bases line up with TRBD2. The CDR3 is 15 amino acids. The V and J ends lost 6 bases and 0 bases, in that order; junction bases with no gene match: 8. From germline, CDR1 is DFQATT and CDR2 SNEGSKA (reference sequence). The CDR3 sequence is CSASPGGGSTDTQYF. CDR3 coding DNA: TGCAGTGCGAGTCCGGGGGGGGGTAGCACAGATACGCAGTATTTT.

The V and J genes are TRBV7-2 and TRBJ2-5; tentatively, D is TRBD2 (6 bases). The V end lost 1 base, the J end lost 12 bases, and 15 bases lay between the germline ends. The CDR3 covers 13 residues. CDR1 is SGHTA and CDR2 is FQGNSA in the germline V gene. CDR3 bases: TGTGCCAGCAGCTTAGTGAGCGGGTCTATCGAGTACTTC. Its protein is CASSLVSGSIEYF.

The J gene is TRBJ1-4, the V gene TRBV25-1, with D possibly being TRBD1 (5 bases). This CDR3 spans 14 amino acids. CDR1 is MGHDK and CDR2 is SYGVNS in the germline V gene. The V end lost 3 bases, the J end lost 7 bases, and 12 bases lay between the germline ends. The CDR3, as DNA: TGTGCCAGCAGTGATGCCCAGGGCAGTGAAAAACTGTTTTTT. Translation: CASSDAQGSEKLFF.

This chain uses TRBV30 with TRBJ2-7, with a weak D call TRBD1 (5 bases). Germline values: CDR1 GTSNPN, CDR2 SVGIG (reference sequence). The CDR3 runs to 14 residues. Trimming shortened V by 4 bases and J by 0 bases, and 13 bases separated the two germline ends. The CDR3 spells CAWTQGLSSYEQYF. The CDR3 bases are TGTGCCTGGACTCAGGGCCTGAGCTCCTACGAGCAGTACTTC. The whole variable domain, filled in from reference TRBV30 and TRBJ2-7, reads SQTIHQWPATLVQPVGSPLSLECTVEGTSNPNLYWYRQAAGRGLQLLFYSVGIGQISSEVPQNLSASRPQDRQFILSSKKLLLSDSGFYLCAWTQGLSSYEQYFGPGTRLTVT.

This clonotype occurred once. This rearrangement joins TRBV27 to TRBJ2-1; 11 bases agree with TRBD1. The CDR3 is made up of 15 amino acids. Germline loops: CDR1 MNHEY, CDR2 SMNVEV (reference sequence). With V trimmed by 7 bases and J by 8 bases, 10 bases remained unmatched. In DNA form, the CDR3 reads TGTGCCAGCATTTGGGCCGGGACAGGGGGTTATGAGCAGTTCTTC. Translation: CASIWAGTGGYEQFF.

For the CDR3, the DNA is TGTGCCAGCAGCCAAGCTCGGGCGGGTGAAAAACTGTTTTTT. Protein sequence: CASSQARAGEKLFF. The rearrangement uses TRBV3-1 and TRBJ1-4; D not resolved. The V and J ends lost 1 base and 7 bases respectively, with 10 bases between them. The germline V gene encodes CDR1 LGHDT and CDR2 YNNKEL (reference sequence). This CDR3 comprises 14 residues.

The genes are TRBV6-2 or TRBV6-3 and TRBJ1-1; no firm D call. The germline V gene encodes CDR1 MNHEY and CDR2 SVGEGT. This CDR3 has 13 amino acids. The V end lost 8 bases, the J end lost 5 bases, and 15 bases lay between the germline ends. The CDR3 region has the DNA TGTGCCAGCTCAAAACTCCGGGGTACTGAAGCTTTCTTT. Translation: CASSKLRGTEAFF.

This clonotype came up once. The chain carries TRBV7-9 and TRBJ2-1; D might be TRBD1 or TRBD2, each matching 6 bases. Near its end, the DNA agrees better with TRBJ2-7, so the J call may be wrong. Germline V gives CDR1 SEHNR, CDR2 FQNEAQ (reference sequence). This CDR3 is built from 13 residues. The CDR3 here is CASSVGGPREQYF. The CDR3 bases are TGTGCCAGCAGCGTAGGGGGGCCGAGGGAGCAGTACTTC.

This clonotype occurred a few times. The chain links TRBV12-3 or TRBV12-4 to TRBJ2-7; TRBD1 agrees at 9 bases. V shed 6 bases, J shed 2 bases, and the junction held 8 bases outside the gene matches. This CDR3 spans 15 amino acids. Here the CDR3 DNA reads TGTGCCAGCAGCCCGGACAGGGGAAACACCTACGAGCAGTACTTC. Its translation: CASSPDRGNTYEQYF.

This clonotype showed up just a few times. The chain joins TRBV13 to TRBJ2-3; unclear D gene. Trimming left V 4 bases short and J 3 bases short, with 8 bases between. In germline, CDR1 is PRHDT, CDR2 FYEKMQ (reference sequence). The CDR3 loop spans 13 amino acids. The CDR3 is CASSSLTTDTQYF. CDR3 bases: TGTGCCAGCAGCTCCTTGACTACAGATACGCAGTATTTT.

V usage is TRBV6-5 and J usage is TRBJ1-1; TRBD1 is a possible D gene (5 bases). Germline V gene data show CDR1 as MNHEY and CDR2 as SVGAGI. The CDR3 loop spans 13 amino acids. Trimming left V 7 bases short and J 5 bases short, with 14 bases between. The CDR3 reads CASIPGGGTEAFF. The CDR3 bases are TGTGCCAGCATCCCTGGGGGGGGGACTGAAGCTTTCTTT.

The rearrangement links TRBV4-2 to TRBJ2-7, with TRBD2 matching 16 bases. V trimming: 0 bases; J trimming: 2 bases; junction bases outside the gene matches: 13. The germline CDR1 and CDR2 sequences are LGHNA and YNFKEQ. This CDR3 contains 21 residues. The chain's CDR3 is CASSQEYTGLAGGILTYEQYF. The CDR3 DNA is TGTGCCAGCAGCCAAGAGTACACGGGACTAGCGGGAGGGATCTTAACCTACGAGCAGTACTTC.

The CDR3 nucleotides read TGTGCCAGCAGACAAGCCCGGGTGGACACCTTC. This translates into CASRQARVDTF. The chain is built from TRBV28 and TRBJ1-2; D ambiguous. Between the trimmed V and J ends, which lost 6 bases and 12 bases, there was a span of 14 bases. Germline V lookup: CDR1 MDHEN, CDR2 SYDVKM. The CDR3 is 11 residues long.

The chain is built from TRBV5-1 and TRBJ2-7; TRBD2 might be the D (6 bases). The length of the CDR3 is 14 residues. V lost 4 bases, J lost 1 base, and 12 bases lay in between. Germline V gene lookup returns CDR1 SGHRS and CDR2 YFSETQ. The CDR3 DNA reads TGCGCCAGCAGCCCGGTAGCGGAATCCTACGAGCAGTACTTC. This translates into CASSPVAESYEQYF.

This clonotype occurred a few times. The chain links TRBV29-1 to TRBJ2-7, with 9 bases matching TRBD1. CDR3 length equals 15 residues. V was clipped by 1 base and J by 2 bases; unmatched bases: 6. Germline V lookup: CDR1 SQVTM, CDR2 ANQGSEA. The CDR3 bases are TGCAGCGTTGAAGGAGGGACAGGGTTCCCCTACGAGCAGTACTTC. This gives the protein CSVEGGTGFPYEQYF.

This clonotype was observed a handful of times. The chain carries TRBV20-1 and TRBJ2-3, with 14 positions matching TRBD2. This CDR3 is 15 amino acids long. Germline CDR1 reads DFQATT; CDR2 reads SNEGSKA (reference sequence). Trimming at V came to 3 bases and at J to 3 bases, leaving 2 bases not matched to a gene. CDR3 residues: CSARGLAGETDTQYF. In DNA form, the CDR3 reads TGCAGTGCTAGGGGACTAGCGGGGGAAACAGATACGCAGTATTTT.

V and J are TRBV6-5 and TRBJ2-5; D is tentatively TRBD1 or TRBD2 (5 bases each). V lost 4 bases, J lost 4 bases, and 13 bases lay in between. CDR3 length: 14 amino acids. CDR1 MNHEY and CDR2 SVGAGI come from the germline V gene. Here the CDR3 DNA reads TGTGCCAGCAGTTCCAGCCCTGGGGGAGAGACCCAGTACTTC. The encoded protein is CASSSSPGGETQYF.

On this clonotype: The junction shows a germline mismatch at one end, possibly a read error. V and J are TRBV7-2 and TRBJ2-7; a possible D gene is TRBD2 (6 bases). This CDR3 has 14 residues. Per germline, CDR1 SGHTA and CDR2 FQGNSA. CDR3 coding DNA: TGTGCCAGCAGCCAGGGACTCCCCCCCTACGTGCAGTACTTC. Protein: CASSQGLPPYVQYF.

The CDR3 sequence is CASSSRGTYNEQFF. DNA for the CDR3: TGTGCCAGCAGTTCCCGAGGCACCTACAATGAGCAGTTCTTC. The chain recombines TRBV28 with TRBJ2-1, with D uncertain. Trimming took 4 bases from V and 2 from J, leaving 9 bases between them. The CDR3 sequence is 14 residues long. Germline V gene data show CDR1 as MDHEN and CDR2 as SYDVKM.

The chain has TRBV4-3 and TRBJ2-7; TRBD2 matches at 7 bases. Germline V gives CDR1 LGHNA, CDR2 YSLEER. The CDR3 totals 15 residues. Trimming at V came to 1 base and at J to 2 bases, leaving 5 bases not matched to a gene. CDR3 DNA sequence: TGCGCCAGCAGCCAAGTGGCTAGCGGAACCTACGAGCAGTACTTC. Translated: CASSQVASGTYEQYF.